A selection of T cell receptor beta chains follows, all from one sample in a study of shared clonotypes between healthy human individuals. The protocol was immunoSEQ multiplex PCR, while the TCRdb copy is restricted to in-frame clones and leaves out a portion. The sample shows fewer than 700,000 clones, around 95% of them seen only once. Sequenced sample: naive CD8+ T cells sorted from blood. The receptor source for this set is a woman in her 30s in good health. The CDR3 runs from the conserved cysteine through the conserved F or W.

>TRBV7-9
CASSPTPGYNEQFF
>TRBV15
CATTGPNPPSTDTQYF
>TRBV6-1
CASSTYNEQFF
>TRBV5-6
CASSQRGDYEQYF
>TRBV9
CASSGGFVYGYTF
>TRBV25-1
CASSEHPGGMNTEAFF
>TRBV6-6
CASSWDRGGNEQFF
>TRBV2
CASSVMGRGNQPQHF
>TRBV9
CASSVVGEEGNPEAFF
>TRBV27
CASSFAGANTGELFF
>TRBV30
CAWRSLASYEQYF
>TRBV13
CASSLGQQGVHGYTF
>TRBV28
CASLGRKGTSFSGANVLTF
>TRBV28
CASSFRTRDEQFF
>TRBV28
CASRLDRGNTGELFF
>TRBV6-5
CASSYDQGANEKLFF
>TRBV30
CAWSITGRTEAFF
>TRBV29-1
CSVEEGTGPVEQYF
>TRBV5-6
CASSLQFAGELFF
>TRBV9
CASSARGAHPQYF
>TRBV4-1
CASSQGETTYEQYF
>TRBV27
CASSLAGNNQPQHF
>TRBV6-5
CASRTSGYSYEQYF
>TRBV15
CATSRTSTGGISYNEQFF
>TRBV7-7
CASSRGTGGNYEQYF
>TRBV30
CAWSVDSFYGYTF
>TRBV13
CASSEGLAGPIYEQYF
>TRBV9
CASSVPYSGSTDTQYF
>TRBV5-1
CASSSGRRAYEQYF
>TRBV6-5
CASSYSLSYTF
>TRBV21-1
CASSKGPAPDQPQHF
>TRBV28
CASRTGTSDYEQYF
>TRBV19
CASSGTSGYSYEQYF
>TRBV4-1
CASSQQGSGANVLTF
>TRBV6-1
CASSEGGYEQYF
>TRBV15
CATSRDRRDFYEQYF
>TRBV29-1
CSVLEGAKTEAFF
>TRBV7-9
CASSLDEKLFF
>TRBV27
CASSEQGLSEKLFF
>TRBV9
CASSSLAGGPLETQYF
>TRBV11-2
CASSSRVMVRPCKTYEQYF
>TRBV28
CASSPGTGGLGGYTF
>TRBV7-2
CASSLAANEQFF
>TRBV11-2
CASRPARGLGYEQYF
>TRBV11-2
CASSSDESYEQYF
>TRBV20-1
CSARATPGAFF
>TRBV19
CASSILLAGGHEQFF
>TRBV15
CATSRAGTSSWEFSDTQYF
>TRBV5-1
CASSTRGANYGYTF
>TRBV6-5
CASGQGYDIQYF